This TCR beta chain was retrieved from a study of cytomegalovirus exposure and HLA in healthy donors. Study outcomes and limitations: Researchers catalogued about 150 TCR beta chains as cytomegalovirus-associated.

It was with 60 Vbeta and 13 Jbeta primers that the PCR ran. Some clones are missing from TCRdb's copy, which holds only in-frame ones; the method was immunoSEQ multiplex PCR. The profile shows under 150,000 clones, 74% of them singletons. This clone appeared once. Antigen specificity is unknown. The V gene's germline CDR1 is SGHAT and CDR2 FQDESV (reference sequence). The CDR3 sequence is 14 residues long. With 5 bases clipped from V and 5 bases from J, the junction kept 6 bases outside the gene matches. The chain links TRBV11-1 to TRBJ2-5; TRBD2 agrees at 9 bases. The receptor comes from a woman in her thirties or forties in good health and CMV-seropositive. The specimen was PBMCs. This chain's CDR3 is CASSPLAGRETQYF. CDR3 nucleotide sequence: TGTGCCAGCAGCCCCCTAGCGGGGCGGGAGACCCAGTACTTC.